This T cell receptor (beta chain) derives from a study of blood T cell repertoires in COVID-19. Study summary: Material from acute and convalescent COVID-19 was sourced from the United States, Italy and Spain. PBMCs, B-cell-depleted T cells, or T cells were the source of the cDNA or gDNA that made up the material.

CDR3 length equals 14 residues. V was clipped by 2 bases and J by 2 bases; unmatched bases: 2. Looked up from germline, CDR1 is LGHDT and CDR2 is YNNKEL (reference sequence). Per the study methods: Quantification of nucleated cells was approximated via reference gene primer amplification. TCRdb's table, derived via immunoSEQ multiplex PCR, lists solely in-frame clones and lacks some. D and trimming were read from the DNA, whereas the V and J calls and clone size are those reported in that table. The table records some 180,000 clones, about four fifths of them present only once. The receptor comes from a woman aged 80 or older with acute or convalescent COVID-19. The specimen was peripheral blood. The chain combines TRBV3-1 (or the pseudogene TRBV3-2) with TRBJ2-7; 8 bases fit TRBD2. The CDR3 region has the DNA TGTGCCAGCAGCCAACCCGGGAGGGCCTACGAGCAGTACTTC. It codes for CASSQPGRAYEQYF.